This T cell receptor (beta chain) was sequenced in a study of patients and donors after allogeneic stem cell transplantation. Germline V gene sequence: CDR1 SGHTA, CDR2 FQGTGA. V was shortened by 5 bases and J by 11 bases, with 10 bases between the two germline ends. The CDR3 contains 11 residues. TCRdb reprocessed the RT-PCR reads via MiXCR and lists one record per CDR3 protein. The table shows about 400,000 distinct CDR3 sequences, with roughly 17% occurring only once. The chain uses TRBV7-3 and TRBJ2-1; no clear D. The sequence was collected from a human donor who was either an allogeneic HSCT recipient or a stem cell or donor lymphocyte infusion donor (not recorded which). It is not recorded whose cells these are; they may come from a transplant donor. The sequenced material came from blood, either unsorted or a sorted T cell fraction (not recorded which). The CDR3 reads CASSVRAQQFF. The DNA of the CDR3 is TGTGCCAGCAGCGTTCGAGCGCAGCAGTTCTTC.